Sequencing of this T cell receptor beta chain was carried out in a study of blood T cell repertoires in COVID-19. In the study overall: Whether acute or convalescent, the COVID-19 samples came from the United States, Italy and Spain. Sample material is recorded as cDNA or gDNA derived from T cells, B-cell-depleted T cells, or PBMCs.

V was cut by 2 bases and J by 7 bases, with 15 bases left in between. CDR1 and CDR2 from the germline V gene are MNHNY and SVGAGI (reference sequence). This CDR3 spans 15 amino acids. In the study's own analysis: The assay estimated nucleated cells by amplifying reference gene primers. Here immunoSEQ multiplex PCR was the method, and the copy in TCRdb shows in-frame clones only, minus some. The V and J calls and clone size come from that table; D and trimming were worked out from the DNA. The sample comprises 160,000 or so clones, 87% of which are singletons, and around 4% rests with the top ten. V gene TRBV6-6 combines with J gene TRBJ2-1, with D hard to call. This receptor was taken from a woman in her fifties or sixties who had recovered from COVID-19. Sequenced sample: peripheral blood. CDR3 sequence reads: CASSYVAVAENEQFF. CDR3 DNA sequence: TGTGCCAGCAGTTACGTGGCAGTTGCGGAAAATGAGCAGTTCTTC.